One and the same sample provided the 21 T cell receptor beta chains below, sequenced in a study of T cells and Merkel cell carcinoma outcomes. Profiling relied on immunoSEQ multiplex PCR, and the TCRdb table lists in-frame clones only, not all of them. The sample lists approximately 3,000 clones, around 97% occurring once. Sequences were obtained from tumor tissue from Merkel cell carcinoma. The receptors shown here come from a human donor with Merkel cell carcinoma.

CDR3 in DNA: TGTGCCAGCAGTGAATACTTTGGGGGGTATCAGCCCCAGCATTTT. This encodes CASSEYFGGYQPQHF. The gene calls are TRBV6-1 and TRBJ1-5, with D possibly being TRBD1 (5 bases). Germline lookup yields CDR1 MNHNS and CDR2 SASEGT. Deletions cut 2 bases from V and 5 bases from J, with 13 bases between. The CDR3 has 15 amino acids.

J is TRBJ1-5 and V is TRBV18; D possibly corresponds to TRBD1 (5 bases). The germline gives CDR1 KGHSH, CDR2 LQKENI. V was clipped by 4 bases and J by 2 bases, with 9 bases between them. This CDR3 is 14 amino acids long. CDR3 amino acids: CASSRGPGNQPQHF. The CDR3 DNA reads TGTGCCAGCTCACGGGGACCGGGCAATCAGCCCCAGCATTTT.

The V and J genes are TRBV7-3 and TRBJ1-1; D uncertain. V lost 5 bases and J lost 2, with 9 bases in between. This CDR3 has 13 residues. The germline V gene encodes CDR1 SGHTA and CDR2 FQGTGA. The CDR3, as DNA: TGTGCCAGCAGCCCAGGACCCAACACTGAAGCTTTCTTT. It is translated as CASSPGPNTEAFF.

This chain uses TRBV7-3 with TRBJ2-3; possibly TRBD2 for D (6 bases). The V gene lost 7 bases and the J gene lost 2 bases, with 16 bases spanning the gap. This CDR3 has 15 residues. Germline lookup yields CDR1 SGHTA and CDR2 FQGTGA. The CDR3 loop is CASTSPEGYTDTQYF. The DNA for the CDR3 is TGTGCCAGCACCTCCCCGGAGGGGTACACAGATACGCAGTATTTT.

This chain joins TRBV11-2 and TRBJ2-2; 8 bases match TRBD2. Trimming took 3 bases from V and 4 from J; bases not matched to a gene: 7. CDR1 and CDR2 from the germline V gene are SGHAT and FQNNGV. The CDR3 loop spans 16 amino acids. The CDR3 spells CASSLLSGGVTGELFF. In DNA, the CDR3 is TGTGCCAGCAGCTTGCTCAGCGGGGGTGTCACCGGGGAGCTGTTTTTT.

The rearrangement links TRBV9 to TRBJ2-5; D may be TRBD2 (5 bases). Germline V CDR1 and CDR2: SGDLS, YYNGEE. The CDR3 spans 15 residues. V was shortened by 3 bases and J by 6 bases, with 18 bases between the two germline ends. The CDR3 nucleotides read TGTGCCAGCAGCGCTGGGTGGGTTCTCGGGAAGACCCAGTACTTC. It is translated as CASSAGWVLGKTQYF.

The V call is TRBV5-6, the J call TRBJ2-1, with 8 positions matching TRBD2. The V gene's germline CDR1 is SGHDT and CDR2 YYEEEE. Germline trimming cut 3 bases from V and 8 bases from J; bases unmatched to any gene: 10. CDR3 length: 15 residues. This chain's CDR3 is CASSSGGWAADEQFF. The CDR3 DNA follows: TGTGCCAGCAGCTCGGGGGGGTGGGCCGCGGATGAGCAGTTCTTC.

The genes are TRBV5-4 and TRBJ2-1; D is unclear. The length of the CDR3 is 15 residues. Per germline, CDR1 SGHNT and CDR2 YYREEE (reference sequence). Trimming took 5 bases from V and 6 from J, leaving 18 bases between them. The CDR3 region has the DNA TGTGCCAGCAGTAAGACCGGGTCTTACCCCAATGAGCAGTTCTTC. Protein product: CASSKTGSYPNEQFF.

The chain has TRBV9 and TRBJ2-5; tentatively, D is TRBD2 (6 bases). V was trimmed by 3 bases and J by 3 bases, leaving 12 bases between them. There are 14 residues in the CDR3. The germline gives CDR1 SGDLS, CDR2 YYNGEE. The CDR3 bases are TGTGCCAGCAGCGACTCTTGGGGGGAAGAGACCCAGTACTTC. Protein: CASSDSWGEETQYF.

This clone was counted a single time. The J gene is TRBJ1-2, the V gene TRBV15; D is undetermined. The CDR3 runs 15 residues. The germline gives CDR1 LNHNV, CDR2 YYDKDF (reference sequence). V lost 3 bases and J lost 1, with 12 bases in between. The CDR3 loop reads CATSRDQHRNYGYTF. The CDR3 nucleotides read TGTGCCACCAGCAGGGACCAACACCGTAACTATGGCTACACCTTC.

This clone was seen just once. The chain joins TRBV4-1 to TRBJ1-2; possible D gene TRBD1, 6 bases. Trimming pared 1 base from V and 1 base from J, leaving 13 bases between. The CDR3 totals 16 residues. Germline CDR1 MGHRA, CDR2 YSYEKL. CDR3 DNA: TGCGCCAGCAGCCAAGCCTCCACAGGGTATAACTATGGCTACACCTTC. It specifies CASSQASTGYNYGYTF.

The chain uses TRBV19 and TRBJ2-1, with D perhaps TRBD1 or TRBD2 (6 bases each). The germline CDR1 and CDR2 sequences are LNHDA and SQIVND (reference sequence). The CDR3 covers 14 residues. Deletions cut 10 bases from V and 5 bases from J, with 18 bases between. CDR3 DNA sequence: TGTGCCACCACTAGGAGGGGGAAAAACAATGAGCAGTTCTTC. It specifies CATTRRGKNNEQFF.

The V and J genes are TRBV27 and TRBJ1-6; 10 bases fit TRBD1. The trim removed 5 bases at V and 4 bases at J, leaving 5 bases unmatched. The length of the CDR3 is 16 residues. Germline-derived CDR1 and CDR2 are MNHEY and SMNVEV (reference sequence). The CDR3 is CASSLRTGGYNSPLHF. The CDR3, as DNA: TGTGCCAGCAGTCTTCGGACAGGGGGTTATAATTCACCCCTCCACTTT.

J is TRBJ2-7 and V is TRBV7-9; 12 bases line up with TRBD2. CDR1 is SEHNR and CDR2 is FQNEAQ in the germline V gene (reference sequence). CDR3 length equals 16 residues. The trim removed 5 bases at V and 0 bases at J, leaving 5 bases unmatched. The CDR3 is CASSKTSGRSSYEQYF. In nucleotides, the CDR3 is TGTGCCAGCAGCAAAACTAGCGGGAGGAGCTCCTACGAGCAGTACTTC.

In its sample, this clone was seen once. The chain employs TRBV10-1 and TRBJ1-5; TRBD1 might be the D (6 bases). Germline values: CDR1 WNHNN, CDR2 SYGVQD (reference sequence). The germline V and J ends were trimmed by 3 bases and 2 bases, with 8 bases remaining between them. This CDR3 spans 14 amino acids. Written as DNA, the CDR3 is TGCGCCAGCAGTGACAGGGGACGCAATCAGCCCCAGCATTTT. Its translation: CASSDRGRNQPQHF.

The V and J genes are TRBV4-1 and TRBJ1-3; 7 bases agree with TRBD1. The V segment lost 3 bases and the J segment 3 bases; nucleotides outside the gene matches: 5. The CDR3 runs 15 residues. Per germline, CDR1 MGHRA and CDR2 YSYEKL. The CDR3 region has the DNA TGCGCCAGCAGCCAGACAGGGTTAGGTGGAAACACCATATATTTT. It is translated as CASSQTGLGGNTIYF.

The genes are TRBV4-3 and TRBJ1-3; D is unresolved. The V gene's germline CDR1 is LGHNA and CDR2 YSLEER. The germline V and J ends were trimmed by 1 base and 4 bases, with 8 bases remaining between them. This CDR3 is built from 14 residues. The CDR3 nucleotides are TGCGCCAGCAGCCAAGGACTACCCGGAAACACCATATATTTT. It is translated as CASSQGLPGNTIYF.

V gene TRBV6-1 combines with J gene TRBJ1-2; the D is unclear. Trimming cost V 6 bases and J 8 bases, with 16 bases left between them. This CDR3 has 13 amino acids. Germline CDR1 MNHNS, CDR2 SASEGT. As DNA, the CDR3 is TGTGCCAGCAGCCGCCTTTCGGTCGAGGGCTACACCTTC. This translates into CASSRLSVEGYTF.

CDR3 sequence reads: CASSSDHMATNEKLFF. The CDR3 region has the DNA TGTGCCAGCAGCTCCGACCACATGGCAACTAATGAAAAACTGTTTTTT. This chain joins TRBV7-9 and TRBJ1-4, with D hard to call. CDR3 length: 16 amino acids. Germline V CDR1 and CDR2: SEHNR, FQNEAQ (reference sequence). V gave up 4 bases and J gave up 0 bases, with 12 bases separating them.

J is TRBJ2-3 and V is TRBV19, with 7 bases aligning to TRBD2. The CDR3 totals 15 residues. Germline loops: CDR1 LNHDA, CDR2 SQIVND (reference sequence). Trimming removed 3 bases from V and 1 base from J; junction bases left unmatched: 4. The CDR3 region is CASSMVAGGTDTQYF. The CDR3 DNA follows: TGTGCCAGTAGTATGGTGGCGGGGGGCACAGATACGCAGTATTTT.

About this clone: The junction and the germline gene differ at one end; a read error may be behind it. V is TRBV19 and J is TRBJ2-3, with D maybe TRBD2 (6 bases). The germline CDR1 and CDR2 sequences are LNHDA and SQIVND (reference sequence). The CDR3 runs 16 residues. CDR3 region: CASSSGNWPHTDMQYF. The DNA of the CDR3 is TGTGCCAGTAGTAGCGGGAACTGGCCCCACACAGATATGCAGTATTTT.